Here is one T cell receptor beta chain with its context. This entry belongs to a study of control samples from healthy donors and cancer patients. Sequenced by immunoSEQ multiplex PCR; TCRdb stores in-frame clones only, minus some. The data hold 140,000 to 150,000 clones, with around 86% observed a single time. Germline V gene data show CDR1 as SNHLY and CDR2 as FYNNEI. V was shortened by 6 bases and J by 3 bases, with 15 bases between the two germline ends. This CDR3 comprises 14 residues. Sample: blood. This sequence was found in a man aged 25-40 years in good health. V is TRBV2 and J is TRBJ2-7; tentatively, D is TRBD2 (5 bases). The CDR3: CASRERTDSYEQYF. The CDR3 nucleotides are TGTGCCAGCAGGGAGCGGACGGATAGCTACGAGCAGTACTTC.